This is a list of T cell receptor beta chains from one sample in a study of blood T cells in healthy people across ages. TCRdb recomputed calls from the 5' RACE reads with MiXCR, one row per CDR3 protein. The table has about 720,000 distinct CDR3 sequences, more than 20% seen once. The same sample was also used in a study of T cells of mothers and their children.

Sequencing used blood. Receptors were obtained from a boy between 5 and 17 years old in good health. CDR3s include the opening cysteine and the closing phenylalanine or tryptophan. Each record gives: D gene, J gene, V gene, clone size, CDR3 protein, CDR3 DNA. A D gene is named only where the DNA matches it firmly. Not every row has a clone size; where given, it reads once, few, many or a size class.

D: -; J: TRBJ1-2; V: TRBV12-3/TRBV12-4; size: few; CDR3: CASSTQTVNYGYTF; DNA: TGTGCCAGCAGTACTCAGACGGTGAACTATGGCTACACCTTC
D: -; J: TRBJ2-5; V: TRBV7-9; size: once; CDR3: CASSSAPDAGETQYF; DNA: TGTGCCAGCAGCTCCGCGCCGGACGCCGGAGAGACCCAGTACTTC
D: -; J: TRBJ1-5; V: TRBV27; size: few; CDR3: CASSLGWVGQPQHF; DNA: TGTGCCAGCAGTTTAGGTTGGGTAGGTCAGCCCCAGCATTTT
D: TRBD1; J: TRBJ2-1; V: TRBV27; size: -; CDR3: CASSLDRASYNEQFF; DNA: TGTGCCAGCAGTCTGGACAGGGCTTCCTACAATGAGCAGTTCTTC
D: TRBD2; J: TRBJ2-3; V: TRBV7-3; size: -; CDR3: CASSSSGTPSDTQYF; DNA: TGTGCCAGCAGTTCGAGCGGGACCCCCTCAGATACGCAGTATTTT
D: -; J: TRBJ1-3; V: TRBV7-9; size: few; CDR3: CASSYWAGVGNTIYF; DNA: TGTGCCAGCAGCTATTGGGCAGGCGTTGGAAACACCATATATTTT
D: -; J: TRBJ2-3; V: TRBV6-8; size: -; CDR3: CASSYEPRTKDTQYF; DNA: TGTGCCAGCAGTTACGAGCCACGTACTAAAGATACGCAGTATTTT
D: TRBD1; J: TRBJ2-1; V: TRBV27; size: few; CDR3: CASSLDRVMYF; DNA: TGTGCCAGCAGTTTAGACAGGGTCATGTACTTC
D: TRBD1; J: TRBJ2-5; V: TRBV29-1; size: many; CDR3: CSFGDRVETQYF; DNA: TGCAGCTTCGGGGACAGGGTGGAGACCCAGTACTTC
D: -; J: TRBJ2-1; V: TRBV11-3; size: -; CDR3: CASSLDPGTGVYNEQFF; DNA: TGTGCCAGCAGCTTAGATCCCGGGACTGGAGTGTACAATGAGCAGTTCTTC
D: -; J: TRBJ2-7; V: TRBV5-1; size: -; CDR3: CASSLGHSSYEQYF; DNA: TGCGCCAGCAGCTTGGGACATAGCTCCTACGAGCAGTACTTC
D: TRBD2; J: TRBJ2-1; V: TRBV12-3/TRBV12-4; size: few; CDR3: CASSFLAGQETQHF; DNA: TGTGCCAGCAGTTTCCTAGCGGGCCAAGAGACCCAGCACTTC
D: TRBD2; J: TRBJ2-1; V: TRBV7-2; size: -; CDR3: CASSLRLSGSGHNEQFF; DNA: TGTGCCAGCAGCCTACGATTAAGCGGGAGTGGCCACAATGAGCAGTTCTTC
D: TRBD1; J: TRBJ1-2; V: TRBV6-1; size: few; CDR3: CASLPDRGLYYGYTF; DNA: TGTGCCAGCTTGCCCGACAGGGGGCTTTACTATGGCTACACCTTC
D: TRBD1; J: TRBJ2-7; V: TRBV18; size: many; CDR3: CASSRDRPYEQYF; DNA: TGTGCCAGCTCACGGGACAGGCCCTACGAGCAGTACTTC
D: TRBD2; J: TRBJ2-2; V: TRBV4-1; size: -; CDR3: CASSQGGGAGELFF; DNA: TGCGCCAGCAGCCAAGGCGGGGGGGCCGGGGAGCTGTTTTTT
D: -; J: TRBJ2-7; V: TRBV20-1; size: -; CDR3: CSASSSVHSYEQYF; DNA: TGCAGTGCTAGTTCTAGCGTACATTCCTACGAGCAGTACTTC
D: -; J: TRBJ2-6; V: TRBV19; size: -; CDR3: CASIRAGLSGANVLTF; DNA: TGTGCCAGTATCCGGGCAGGACTCTCTGGGGCCAACGTCCTGACTTTC
D: TRBD2; J: TRBJ2-7; V: TRBV6-1; size: few; CDR3: CASSRRLAGAPGSYEQYF; DNA: TGTGCCAGCAGTCGAAGACTAGCGGGAGCCCCGGGATCCTACGAGCAGTACTTC
D: -; J: TRBJ2-4; V: TRBV4-1; size: -; CDR3: CASSQHPRAPKNIQYF; DNA: TGCGCCAGCAGCCAACATCCCAGGGCTCCCAAAAACATTCAGTACTTC
D: TRBD1; J: TRBJ1-3; V: TRBV7-2; size: -; CDR3: CASSTQTGGPGNTIYF; DNA: TGTGCCAGCAGCACACAGACAGGGGGTCCTGGAAACACCATATATTTT
D: -; J: TRBJ2-7; V: TRBV20-1; size: -; CDR3: CSARDLKAVSYEQYF; DNA: TGCAGTGCTAGAGATTTAAAAGCGGTCAGCTACGAGCAGTACTTC